This T cell receptor (beta chain) was recovered during a study of molecular identifiers for immune sequencing clone quantification. Background on the study: Across replicate runs, RNA obtained from about 21,000 or 97,000 naive CD8 cells was divided into five, with four undergoing sequencing.

This clonotype occurred many times. Naive CD8 libraries were made from about 20,000 to 1,000,000 sorted cells, and they used 10%, 30% or 50% RNA. As CD8+CD4-CCR7+CD45RA+ cells, naive CD8 T cells were sorted. One entry per CDR3 protein results from TCRdb running MiXCR on the PCR reads. The profile shows 460,000 or so distinct CDR3 sequences, over 20% of them singletons. Trimming removed 1 base at V and 3 bases at J, with 5 bases between. Germline-derived CDR1 and CDR2 are SGHTA and FQGNSA. CDR3 length equals 13 residues. This chain connects TRBV7-2 to TRBJ2-3; D uncertain. Sequencing was performed on naive CD8+ T cells from blood, with Jurkat cell RNA spiked in. Subset described: FACS-sorted CD8+CD4-CCR7+CD45RA+ naive T cells. The TCR sequence derives from a human donor in good health. Some libraries in this study had Jurkat cell RNA spiked in. The CDR3 DNA reads TGTGCCAGCAGCTTAGTGACTACAGATACGCAGTATTTT. Encoded protein: CASSLVTTDTQYF.